This T cell receptor beta chain was profiled in a study of blood T cell repertoires in COVID-19. Across the whole study: The study drew acute and convalescent COVID-19 samples from the United States, Italy and Spain. T cells, B-cell-depleted T cells, or PBMCs provided the cDNA or gDNA that served as material.

Patients from Seattle were sampled longitudinally, starting during active infection. Original processing methods: Reference gene primer amplification gave estimated nucleated cell counts. Here immunoSEQ multiplex PCR was the method, and the copy in TCRdb shows in-frame clones only, minus some. V and J calls and clone size are those listed in that table; D and trimming were worked out from the DNA. The sample yields approximately 500,000 clones, less than 90% seen once. CDR3 length: 12 residues. The TCR comes from a woman between 50 and 59 years old with COVID-19, enrolled during active disease. The sample taken for sequencing was peripheral blood. V and J are TRBV21-1 and TRBJ1-2. TRBV21-1 is assigned pseudogene status. CDR3 region: CASSKGGDGYTF. CDR3 coding DNA: TGTGCCAGCAGCAAGGGAGGGGATGGCTACACCTTC.